This T cell receptor beta chain originates from a study of identical twins. V shed 5 bases, J shed 6 bases, and the junction held 10 bases outside the gene matches. Germline V gene data show CDR1 as SQVTM and CDR2 as ANQGSEA. There are 15 residues in the CDR3. Each CDR3 protein is one row after TCRdb ran MiXCR on the 5' RACE reads. This sample carries 200,000 or so distinct CDR3 sequences, about a sixth of them seen once, and the ten largest clones take around 40%. These same data were also listed under a study on T cells expressing NK-cell markers.

V is TRBV29-1 and J is TRBJ2-1; 10 nucleotides line up with TRBD1. The sample taken for sequencing was CD8+ T cells sorted from blood. The receptor was derived from a woman between 18 and 29 years old in good health. Here the CDR3 reads CSVHLGTGDANEQFF. In nucleotides, the CDR3 is TGCAGCGTTCATTTGGGGACAGGGGACGCCAATGAGCAGTTCTTC.